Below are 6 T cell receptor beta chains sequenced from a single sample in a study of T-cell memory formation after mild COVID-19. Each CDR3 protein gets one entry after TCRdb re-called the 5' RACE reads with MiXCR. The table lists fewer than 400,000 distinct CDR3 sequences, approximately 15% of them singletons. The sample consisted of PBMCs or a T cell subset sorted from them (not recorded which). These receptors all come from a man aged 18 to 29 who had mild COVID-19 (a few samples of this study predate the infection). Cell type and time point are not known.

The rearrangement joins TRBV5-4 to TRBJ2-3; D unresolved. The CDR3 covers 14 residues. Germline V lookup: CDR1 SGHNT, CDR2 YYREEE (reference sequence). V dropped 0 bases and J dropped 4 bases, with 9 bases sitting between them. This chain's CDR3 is CASSLDQYADTQYF. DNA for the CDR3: TGTGCCAGCAGCTTGGATCAGTATGCAGATACGCAGTATTTT.

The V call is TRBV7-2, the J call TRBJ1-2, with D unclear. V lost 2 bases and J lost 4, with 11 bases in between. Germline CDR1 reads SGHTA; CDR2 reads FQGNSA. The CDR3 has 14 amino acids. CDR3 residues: CASSLLGQAYGYTF. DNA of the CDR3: TGTGCCAGCAGCTTATTAGGGCAGGCCTATGGCTACACCTTC. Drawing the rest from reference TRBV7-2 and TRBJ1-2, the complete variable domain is GAGVSQSPSNKVTEKGKDVELRCDPISGHTALYWYRQSLGQGLEFLIYFQGNSAPDKSGLPSDRFSAERTGGSVSTLTIQRTQQEDSAVYLCASSLLGQAYGYTFGSGTRLTVV.

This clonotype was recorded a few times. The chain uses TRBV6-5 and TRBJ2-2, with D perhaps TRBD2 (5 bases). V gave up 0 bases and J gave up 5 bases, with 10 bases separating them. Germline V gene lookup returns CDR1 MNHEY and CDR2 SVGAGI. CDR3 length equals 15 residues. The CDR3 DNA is TGTGCCAGCAGTTACTCGATGGAGGAAACCGGGGAGCTGTTTTTT. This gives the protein CASSYSMEETGELFF.

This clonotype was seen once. CDR3 in amino acids: CASSQDRVLVEQYF. DNA of the CDR3: TGTGCCAGCAGTCAGGACAGGGTACTCGTCGAGCAGTACTTC. The chain links TRBV6-1 to TRBJ2-7, with TRBD1 matching 8 bases. Unmatched junction bases numbered 9, after V lost 5 bases and J lost 6 bases. The CDR3 consists of 14 residues. CDR1 is MNHNS, CDR2 SASEGT, per germline.

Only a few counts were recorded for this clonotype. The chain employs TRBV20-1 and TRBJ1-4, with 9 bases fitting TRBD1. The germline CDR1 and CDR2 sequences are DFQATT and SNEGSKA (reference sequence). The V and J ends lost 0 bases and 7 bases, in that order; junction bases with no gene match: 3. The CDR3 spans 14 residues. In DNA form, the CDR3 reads TGCAGTGCTAGAGATACAGGGGGCGTTGAAAAACTGTTTTTT. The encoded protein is CSARDTGGVEKLFF.

CDR3 DNA sequence: TGTGCCAGCAGCCAGGAAGGGACTTATAGCACAGATACGCAGTATTTT. It specifies CASSQEGTYSTDTQYF. This chain uses TRBV4-2 with TRBJ2-3; TRBD2 might be the D (6 bases). The ends were cut back, 3 bases at V and 0 bases at J, with 13 bases in the middle. This CDR3 comprises 16 residues. Germline-derived CDR1 and CDR2 are LGHNA and YNFKEQ.